Below are 30 T cell receptor beta chains sequenced from a single sample in a study of regulatory T cells in long-lasting Graves disease. Both iRepertoire HTBI primers and Arm-PCR of CDR3 regions were used to build the TCR beta libraries. TCRdb redid the calling of the multiplex PCR reads with MiXCR, one entry per CDR3 protein. The sample has roughly 430,000 distinct CDR3 sequences, 21% seen once. Time point denoted: persistent/refractory GD, antithyroid drugs over 5 years with positive TRAb. PBMC RNA was the source of the TCR library. This material consisted of peripheral blood mononuclear cells (PBMCs), taken when the disease was refractory, from a patient treated with antithyroid drugs. Receptors originate from a female donor with Graves disease.

This clonotype has ten or more counts. The chain links TRBV10-3 to TRBJ1-2, with D maybe TRBD1 (6 bases). The V gene's germline CDR1 is ENHRY and CDR2 SYGVKD. With 7 bases removed from V and 3 bases from J, the gap between germline ends came to 18 bases. The CDR3 runs 15 residues. CDR3 nucleotide sequence: TGTGCCATCAACCGGGACAAACGGGATCACTATGGCTACACCTTC. Protein: CAINRDKRDHYGYTF.

Many counts were recorded for this clonotype. The chain has TRBV7-2 and TRBJ2-2; 7 bases map to TRBD1. CDR3 length: 15 amino acids. The V segment lost 2 bases and the J segment 4 bases; nucleotides outside the gene matches: 4. Per the germline V gene, CDR1 is SGHTA and CDR2 is FQGNSA. The CDR3 reads CASSLWGQTTGELFF. The CDR3 coding sequence is TGTGCCAGCAGCTTATGGGGACAGACCACCGGGGAGCTGTTTTTT.

This clonotype has ten or more counts. This chain joins TRBV24-1 and TRBJ1-1; TRBD1 is a possible D gene (6 bases). This CDR3 has 14 residues. Germline V gene sequence: CDR1 KGHDR, CDR2 SFDVKD. The V end was cut by 3 bases, the J end by 9 bases, with 16 bases between. The CDR3 nucleotides are TGTGCCACCAGTGATGGGGGCCCGAGAGGAAAAGCTTTCTTT. It encodes CATSDGGPRGKAFF.

In this sample, this clonotype turned up many times. This chain uses TRBV12-3 or TRBV12-4 with TRBJ2-7; unclear D gene. The CDR3 loop spans 12 amino acids. Trimming removed 6 bases at V and 4 bases at J, with 10 bases between. The CDR3 nucleotides are TGTGCCAGCAGCCTTGGGTTTTACGAGCAGTACTTC. Translated, it gives CASSLGFYEQYF.

The chain has TRBV7-2 and TRBJ2-2; 8 bases are shared with TRBD1. Germline CDR1 reads SGHTA; CDR2 reads FQGNSA. This CDR3 comprises 15 residues. Trimming took 2 bases from V and 4 from J; bases not matched to a gene: 3. The DNA for the CDR3 is TGTGCCAGCAGCTTAAGGACAGGGAGCACCGGGGAGCTGTTTTTT. Translated: CASSLRTGSTGELFF.

V gene TRBV20-1 combines with J gene TRBJ2-7; 11 bases are shared with TRBD1. J lost 9 bases, V lost 4 bases, and 14 bases had no gene match. The CDR3 consists of 15 residues. Germline V gene lookup returns CDR1 DFQATT and CDR2 SNEGSKA (reference sequence). The CDR3 nucleotides are TGCAGTGCTACTCGAAGGACAGGGGGCGTTGGTTCGCAGTACTTC. Amino acids: CSATRRTGGVGSQYF.

This clonotype was observed at least ten times. The V and J genes are TRBV28 and TRBJ2-7, with 9 bases matching TRBD1. V lost 7 bases and J lost 0; bases outside the gene matches: 4. Per germline, CDR1 MDHEN and CDR2 SYDVKM. This CDR3 contains 14 residues. CDR3 nucleotide sequence: TGTGCCAGCACCGAACAGGGGGCCTCCTACGAGCAGTACTTC. Its translation: CASTEQGASYEQYF.

This clonotype has at least ten counts. This CDR3 is CASSSGAQETQYF. As DNA, the CDR3 is TGTGCCAGCAGCTCAGGGGCCCAAGAGACCCAGTACTTC. The chain recombines TRBV28 with TRBJ2-5; possible D gene TRBD1, 6 bases. The CDR3 spans 13 residues. Germline CDR1 is MDHEN and CDR2 is SYDVKM. With 6 bases removed from V and 1 base from J, the gap between germline ends came to 9 bases.

This clonotype was counted at least ten times. The V call is TRBV5-1, the J call TRBJ2-7; D may be TRBD1 or TRBD2 (5 bases each). This CDR3 has 15 amino acids. The germline CDR1 and CDR2 sequences are SGHRS and YFSETQ. The V gene lost 4 bases and the J gene lost 2 bases, with 16 bases spanning the gap. CDR3 region: CASSRYRDETYEQYF. In DNA form, the CDR3 reads TGCGCCAGCAGCCGGTATAGGGACGAAACCTACGAGCAGTACTTC.

This clonotype has just one count. The rearrangement joins TRBV28 to TRBJ1-2, with D perhaps TRBD1 (5 bases). Germline loops: CDR1 MDHEN, CDR2 SYDVKM. The CDR3 totals 12 residues. Trimming pared 6 bases from V and 8 bases from J, leaving 13 bases between. The CDR3 spells CASRGRRWGYTF. Here the CDR3 DNA reads TGTGCCAGCAGGGGACGGCGATGGGGCTACACCTTC.

This sequence joins TRBV11-1 and TRBJ1-1; D is uncertain. V shed 1 base and J shed 11 bases, with 11 bases lying between them. The CDR3 runs 12 residues. Germline V lookup: CDR1 SGHAT, CDR2 FQDESV (reference sequence). The CDR3: CASSLVSGLAFF. CDR3 DNA: TGTGCCAGCAGCTTAGTTTCCGGGCTCGCTTTCTTT.

This clonotype occurred many times. The genes are TRBV28 and TRBJ1-5; D not resolved. Trimming removed 2 bases at V and 7 bases at J, with 9 bases between. Germline lookup yields CDR1 MDHEN and CDR2 SYDVKM. The CDR3 loop spans 13 amino acids. CDR3 sequence: CASSLGSWQPQHF. In DNA, the CDR3 is TGTGCCAGCAGTTTAGGGAGCTGGCAGCCCCAGCATTTT.

The chain joins TRBV11-2 to TRBJ2-2; possible D gene TRBD1, 6 bases. Germline loops: CDR1 SGHAT, CDR2 FQNNGV. The CDR3 covers 15 residues. The V and J ends lost 5 bases and 6 bases respectively, with 16 bases between them. The CDR3 coding sequence is TGTGCCAGCAGCCCCGGGACAACTCCTCCCGGGGAGCTGTTTTTT. It yields the protein CASSPGTTPPGELFF.

This clonotype has only a few counts. V usage is TRBV5-4 and J usage is TRBJ2-7; the match to TRBD2 covers 8 bases. Germline V gene lookup returns CDR1 SGHNT and CDR2 YYREEE (reference sequence). V shed 2 bases, J shed 6 bases, and the junction held 7 bases outside the gene matches. The CDR3 is 14 residues long. CDR3: CASSLEAGVSEQYF. The CDR3, as DNA: TGTGCCAGCAGCTTAGAAGCGGGAGTAAGCGAGCAGTACTTC. Based on the CDR3 plus reference TRBV5-4 and TRBJ2-7, the full variable domain is ETGVTQSPTHLIKTRGQQVTLRCSSQSGHNTVSWYQQALGQGPQFIFQYYREEENGRGNFPPRFSGLQFPNYSSELNVNALELDDSALYLCASSLEAGVSEQYFGPGTRLTVT.

There are many counts of this clonotype. This chain uses TRBV27 with TRBJ2-7; D tentatively fits TRBD1 or TRBD2 (5 bases each). The CDR3 length is 14 residues. Looked up from germline, CDR1 is MNHEY and CDR2 is SMNVEV (reference sequence). V dropped 2 bases and J dropped 6 bases, with 14 bases sitting between them. The DNA for the CDR3 is TGTGCCAGCAGTTTAACCGGGGCTCGAGCCGAGCAGTACTTC. Amino acids: CASSLTGARAEQYF.

This sequence joins TRBV14 and TRBJ2-1, with D unresolved. The CDR3 consists of 12 residues. The ends were cut back, 0 bases at V and 8 bases at J, with 5 bases in the middle. Germline loops: CDR1 SGHDN, CDR2 FVKESK. The CDR3 sequence is CASSQDYYEQFF. The CDR3, as DNA: TGTGCCAGCAGCCAAGATTACTATGAGCAGTTCTTC.

This clonotype is a singleton in its sample. The chain uses TRBV4-1 and TRBJ1-1; D unclear. This CDR3 contains 11 residues. Germline V CDR1 and CDR2: MGHRA, YSYEKL. V lost 1 base to trimming and J lost 8 bases, with 5 bases between them. The CDR3 DNA follows: TGCGCCAGCAGCCAAGCCAAAGAAGCTTTCTTT. Amino acid sequence: CASSQAKEAFF.

In its sample, this clonotype was seen once. The chain uses TRBV28 and TRBJ1-5, with D possibly being TRBD1 (6 bases). Per the germline V gene, CDR1 is MDHEN and CDR2 is SYDVKM. V lost 8 bases and J lost 2, with 16 bases in between. The CDR3 covers 15 residues. CDR3 DNA: TGTGCCAGCGGGGGCGAGGGGTACGGCAATCAGCCCCAGCATTTT. Encoded protein: CASGGEGYGNQPQHF.

This clonotype was picked up a small number of times. Here the CDR3 DNA reads TGTGCCACCGGTATTACCGGGGCCAACGTCCTGACTTTC. This gives the protein CATGITGANVLTF. V is TRBV3-1 and J is TRBJ2-6; D gene uncertain. CDR3 length: 13 residues. The germline V and J ends were trimmed by 10 bases and 4 bases, with 11 bases remaining between them. Per the germline V gene, CDR1 is LGHDT and CDR2 is YNNKEL (reference sequence).

The V call is TRBV5-4, the J call TRBJ2-2, with a possible D match to TRBD2 (6 bases). The CDR3 has 16 amino acids. Trimming shortened V by 1 base and J by 1 base, and 11 bases separated the two germline ends. Germline values: CDR1 SGHNT, CDR2 YYREEE (reference sequence). The CDR3 loop reads CASSLIGSGNTGELFF. CDR3 DNA: TGTGCCAGCAGCTTGATAGGTAGCGGGAACACCGGGGAGCTGTTTTTT. The full variable domain, its missing parts supplied by reference TRBV5-4 and TRBJ2-2, is ETGVTQSPTHLIKTRGQQVTLRCSSQSGHNTVSWYQQALGQGPQFIFQYYREEENGRGNFPPRFSGLQFPNYSSELNVNALELDDSALYLCASSLIGSGNTGELFFGEGSRLTVL.

This clonotype was seen ten or more times. CDR3 nucleotide sequence: TGTGCCAGCAGTCTGACAGGGAAGACTGAAGCTTTCTTT. Translating it yields CASSLTGKTEAFF. The genes are TRBV28 and TRBJ1-1, with TRBD1 identical over 7 bases. The CDR3 has 13 amino acids. Trimming removed 5 bases from V and 5 bases from J; junction bases left unmatched: 5. Germline V gene sequence: CDR1 MDHEN, CDR2 SYDVKM.

This rearrangement joins TRBV20-1 to TRBJ2-3; D perhaps matches TRBD1 (5 bases). V was pared by 5 bases and J by 1 base, with 13 bases between. CDR3 length: 14 amino acids. The germline CDR1 and CDR2 sequences are DFQATT and SNEGSKA (reference sequence). The CDR3 is CSAPYRGGTDTQYF. The DNA of the CDR3 is TGCAGTGCTCCCTATAGGGGCGGCACAGATACGCAGTATTTT.

V usage is TRBV10-3 and J usage is TRBJ2-5; the D gene is possibly TRBD1 (6 bases). Per the germline V gene, CDR1 is ENHRY and CDR2 is SYGVKD. The CDR3 runs to 12 residues. V lost 8 bases and J lost 2, with 9 bases in between. CDR3 loop: CAIGGAQETQYF. The DNA of the CDR3 is TGTGCCATCGGGGGCGCACAAGAGACCCAGTACTTC.

This clonotype was seen at least ten times. This chain uses TRBV10-2 with TRBJ1-1, with D unresolved. From germline, CDR1 is WSHSY and CDR2 SAAADI. This CDR3 spans 12 amino acids. Between the trimmed V and J ends, which lost 4 bases and 4 bases, there was a span of 7 bases. The CDR3 protein is CASSVVSTEAFF. In DNA form, the CDR3 reads TGCGCCAGCAGTGTCGTAAGCACTGAAGCTTTCTTT.

This clonotype was detected ten times or more. The chain employs TRBV6-1 and TRBJ1-2, with 10 bases identical to TRBD1. The CDR3 consists of 13 residues. Trimming removed 7 bases from V and 6 bases from J; junction bases left unmatched: 5. Germline V gene data show CDR1 as MNHNS and CDR2 as SASEGT. The DNA for the CDR3 is TGTGCCAGCACCTCGACAGGGGGCAATGGCTACACCTTC. Residues: CASTSTGGNGYTF.

This clonotype showed up many times. The chain uses TRBV10-2 and TRBJ2-7, with 8 bases aligning to TRBD2. This CDR3 has 11 residues. The ends lost 5 bases at V and 6 bases at J; junction bases unmatched: 0. Germline loops: CDR1 WSHSY, CDR2 SAAADI. CDR3 sequence (DNA): TGCGCCAGCAGTACTAGCGGCGAGCAGTACTTC. Translation: CASSTSGEQYF.

This clonotype was observed at least ten times. The chain uses TRBV28 and TRBJ1-5; 7 bases are a match to TRBD1. The V gene's germline CDR1 is MDHEN and CDR2 SYDVKM. CDR3 length equals 13 residues. Germline trimming cut 9 bases from V and 5 bases from J; bases unmatched to any gene: 7. The CDR3 spells CASWTGRDQPQHF. The CDR3 DNA is TGTGCCAGTTGGACAGGTCGTGATCAGCCCCAGCATTTT.

This clonotype appeared a single time. Compared with germline, one end of the junction differs, possibly owing to a read error. The chain employs TRBV5-6 and TRBJ2-7; 15 nucleotides align to TRBD2. Germline V lookup: CDR1 SGHDT, CDR2 YYEEEE. The CDR3 sequence is 16 residues long. Here the CDR3 reads CASRFGLAGGPHEQCF. CDR3 in DNA: TGTGCCAGCAGATTCGGACTAGCGGGAGGGCCACACGAGCAGTGCTTC.

There are a few counts of this clonotype. The chain couples TRBV7-2 to TRBJ2-7; 14 nucleotides agree with TRBD2. The germline CDR1 and CDR2 sequences are SGHTA and FQGNSA. Trimming took 5 bases from V and 4 from J; bases not matched to a gene: 4. The length of the CDR3 is 15 residues. CDR3 nucleotides: TGTGCCAGCAGCACCCGACTAGCGGGAGGGTACGAGCAGTACTTC. Its translation is CASSTRLAGGYEQYF.

The rearrangement uses TRBV25-1 and TRBJ2-7, with 8 bases fitting TRBD1. The J segment lost 0 bases and the V segment lost 4 bases, leaving 8 bases of the junction unmatched. Germline V gene data show CDR1 as MGHDK and CDR2 as SYGVNS. CDR3 length: 16 residues. As DNA, the CDR3 is TGTGCCAGCAGTGCTCCCGACAGGGGTAGCTCCTACGAGCAGTACTTC. It specifies CASSAPDRGSSYEQYF.